Below, 6 T cell receptor beta chains from the same sample are listed, as sequenced in a study of blood T cell repertoires in COVID-19. TCRdb keeps only in-frame clones here, not all; method: immunoSEQ multiplex PCR. The table includes approximately 300,000 clones, more than 90% detected once. Sequenced input: PBMCs or T cells enriched from blood (not recorded which). The receptors were gathered from a woman in her 30s who had recovered from COVID-19.

This chain joins TRBV18 and TRBJ2-7; 8 bases align to TRBD2. Germline V gene data show CDR1 as KGHSH and CDR2 as LQKENI. This CDR3 has 16 amino acids. V was clipped by 0 bases and J by 9 bases; unmatched bases: 13. The CDR3 is CASSPPGPAGDSGQYF. In DNA form, the CDR3 reads TGTGCCAGCTCACCACCGGGACCAGCGGGGGATTCAGGGCAGTACTTC.

This chain connects TRBV7-2 to TRBJ1-2, with TRBD1 as a possible D gene (6 bases). This CDR3 comprises 16 residues. The V gene lost 1 base and the J gene lost 5 bases, with 17 bases spanning the gap. The V gene's germline CDR1 is SGHTA and CDR2 FQGNSA. Here the CDR3 reads CASSLVPTQGWYGYTF. The CDR3 DNA sequence: TGTGCCAGCAGCTTAGTCCCAACACAGGGATGGTATGGCTACACCTTC.

This clone was seen just once. V is TRBV20-1 and J is TRBJ1-2; TRBD1 aligns across 8 bases. The CDR3 is 13 residues long. J lost 8 bases, V lost 3 bases, and 8 bases had no gene match. Germline CDR1 is DFQATT and CDR2 is SNEGSKA (reference sequence). For the CDR3, the DNA is TGCAGTGCTAGTAGACAGGGGATGTCAGGCTACACCTTC. Protein sequence: CSASRQGMSGYTF.

The rearrangement links TRBV3-1 (or the pseudogene TRBV3-2) to TRBJ2-1, with 10 bases aligning to TRBD1. Germline assignment: CDR1 LGHDT and CDR2 YNNKEL (reference sequence). The CDR3 has 17 residues. V was pared by 1 base and J by 3 bases, with 6 bases of the junction left unmatched. The CDR3 loop reads CASSQVGRTGGYNEQFF. In DNA form, the CDR3 reads TGTGCCAGCAGCCAAGTGGGAAGGACAGGGGGCTACAATGAGCAGTTCTTC.

The chain recombines TRBV29-1 with TRBJ2-5, with 11 bases identical to TRBD1. The CDR3 length is 13 residues. From germline, CDR1 is SQVTM and CDR2 ANQGSEA. V dropped 8 bases and J dropped 5; count of bases not matched to a gene: 7. The CDR3 reads CSTRTGGRETQYF. The CDR3 DNA reads TGCAGCACCCGGACAGGGGGCCGCGAGACCCAGTACTTC. The whole variable domain, remainder taken from reference TRBV29-1 and TRBJ2-5, is SAVISQKPSRDICQRGTSLTIQCQVDSQVTMMFWYRQQPGQSLTLIATANQGSEATYESGFVIDKFPISRPNLTFSTLTVSNMSPEDSSIYLCSTRTGGRETQYFGPGTRLLVL.

The J gene is TRBJ1-1, the V gene TRBV19, with D unclear. The CDR3 has 14 residues. The ends were cut back, 3 bases at V and 0 bases at J, with 8 bases in the middle. Per germline, CDR1 LNHDA and CDR2 SQIVND (reference sequence). The CDR3 is CASSMRSMNTEAFF. The CDR3 DNA reads as TGTGCCAGTAGTATGAGGTCAATGAACACTGAAGCTTTCTTT.